Listed below are T cell receptor beta chains from one sample, sequenced in a study of human T cells and chemical hapten exposure. A single record per CDR3 protein comes from TCRdb applying MiXCR to the RACE reads. The data hold 96,000 or so distinct CDR3 sequences, with 9% to 9.5% observed a single time. The input for sequencing was whole blood, taken in connection with sensitization to the hapten diphenylcyclopropenone (DPC). The receptor set was obtained from a woman aged 40 to 50 with alopecia areata. Some clones in this sample may be carry-over from other donors' samples. Both conserved end residues are part of each CDR3.

v_call	j_call	cdr3_aa
TRBV4-3	TRBJ2-1	CASSQDWYRGPTSNEQFF
TRBV18	TRBJ1-6	CASSPDPYNSPLHF
TRBV27	TRBJ2-2	CASSFATGNTGELFF
TRBV27	TRBJ2-7	CASSSYRTVDPYEQYF
TRBV20-1	TRBJ1-2	CSAVVRNYGYTF
TRBV7-8	TRBJ2-3	CASSLALGTDTQYF
TRBV19	TRBJ1-5	CASSAGTVLSNQPQHF
TRBV28	TRBJ1-6	CASREPDLPPLHF
TRBV12-3/TRBV12-4	TRBJ2-6	CASSLDRGAGANVLTF
TRBV29-1	TRBJ1-2	CSVAEQGQGYTF
TRBV5-4	TRBJ2-7	CASSLPGGEQYF
TRBV7-2	TRBJ2-3	CASSLFPFRADTQYF
TRBV6-2/TRBV6-3	TRBJ1-4	CASSSSYLSTNEKLFF
TRBV11-2	TRBJ2-7	CASSQDQIWYEQYF
TRBV12-3/TRBV12-4	TRBJ1-6	CASADRTNSPLHF
TRBV2	TRBJ2-5	CASKGGRTGYF
TRBV6-1	TRBJ1-5	CASTISSHGDQPQHF
TRBV24-1	TRBJ2-3	CATSDGATGKVDTQYF
TRBV7-2	TRBJ2-2	CASSTDGQGASTGELFF
TRBV6-2/TRBV6-3	TRBJ2-3	CASRDNLAGGPDTQYF
TRBV6-6	TRBJ2-7	CASSYSNLGPYEQYF
TRBV12-3/TRBV12-4	TRBJ1-5	CASSLRGKSNQPQHF
TRBV19	TRBJ1-2	CASDGTWAGGYTF
TRBV20-1	TRBJ2-2	CSAFPGLAFANTGELFF
TRBV18	TRBJ1-1	CASSGQEKNTEAFF
TRBV7-8	TRBJ2-7	CASSSTGGHEQYF
TRBV5-4	TRBJ2-5	CASSFNHRGKETQYF
TRBV6-4	TRBJ1-1	CASSQGENTEAFF
TRBV29-1	TRBJ2-2	CSVGTGVTGELFF
TRBV7-2	TRBJ2-1	CASSPGLAGARGQFF
TRBV5-4	TRBJ1-2	CASSLPRTGIRGYTF
TRBV29-1	TRBJ2-3	CSVDGYTDTQYF
TRBV4-3	TRBJ2-5	CASSQDVTVGAQYF
TRBV28	TRBJ2-2	CANSPYNGAGELFF
TRBV12-3/TRBV12-4	TRBJ2-3	CASSSGQGADTQYF
TRBV20-1	TRBJ2-7	CSARDRLAGGYEQYF
TRBV19	TRBJ2-7	CASSMGQGLFYEQYF
TRBV2	TRBJ2-2	CASSKTDRPDTGELFF
TRBV4-3	TRBJ2-1	CASSQDSRGHNEQFF
TRBV4-2	TRBJ2-7	CASSQESRRAGREEQYF
TRBV6-2/TRBV6-3	TRBJ2-3	CASSLPGGARTQYF
TRBV12-3/TRBV12-4	TRBJ2-2	CASSFATGGGTGELFF
TRBV19	TRBJ2-2	CASSTTSFGTGELFF
TRBV12-2	TRBJ1-1	CASRLEPREGLNTEAFF
TRBV3-1	TRBJ2-1	CASSQSALVNGEQFF
TRBV7-8	TRBJ2-3	CASSLVPVADTQYF
TRBV5-4	TRBJ2-5	CASSLGSGVQETQYF
TRBV4-3	TRBJ1-4	CASSQEGAGTNEKLFF
TRBV29-1	TRBJ2-3	CSVESSGSTDTQYF
TRBV7-9	TRBJ2-7	CASSLMDRVGYEQYF
TRBV7-3	TRBJ2-1	CASSFQTSGEQFF